This TCR beta chain emerged from a study of blood T cell repertoires in COVID-19. Study summary: Spain, Italy and the United States supplied samples that represented acute and convalescent COVID-19. T cells, B-cell-depleted T cells, or PBMCs provided the cDNA or gDNA that served as material.

In the study's own analysis: Amplification with reference gene primers provided the estimates of nucleated cell counts. Data came from immunoSEQ multiplex PCR; TCRdb stores just in-frame clones and leaves some out. V, J and clone size were drawn from that table, and D and trimming were deduced from the DNA. The table has 55,000 to 60,000 clones, 76% seen once. Sequenced input: peripheral blood. The clonotype originates from a man in his fifties with active or convalescent COVID-19.

The CDR3 reads CASSLYGSGNTGELFF. The CDR3 DNA sequence: TGCGCCAGCAGCTTGTACGGTAGCGGGAACACCGGGGAGCTGTTTTTT. The J gene is TRBJ2-2, the V gene TRBV5-1; tentatively, D is TRBD2 (6 bases). CDR1 SGHRS and CDR2 YFSETQ come from the germline V gene. Trimming shortened V by 1 base and J by 1 base, and 11 bases separated the two germline ends. CDR3 length equals 16 residues.